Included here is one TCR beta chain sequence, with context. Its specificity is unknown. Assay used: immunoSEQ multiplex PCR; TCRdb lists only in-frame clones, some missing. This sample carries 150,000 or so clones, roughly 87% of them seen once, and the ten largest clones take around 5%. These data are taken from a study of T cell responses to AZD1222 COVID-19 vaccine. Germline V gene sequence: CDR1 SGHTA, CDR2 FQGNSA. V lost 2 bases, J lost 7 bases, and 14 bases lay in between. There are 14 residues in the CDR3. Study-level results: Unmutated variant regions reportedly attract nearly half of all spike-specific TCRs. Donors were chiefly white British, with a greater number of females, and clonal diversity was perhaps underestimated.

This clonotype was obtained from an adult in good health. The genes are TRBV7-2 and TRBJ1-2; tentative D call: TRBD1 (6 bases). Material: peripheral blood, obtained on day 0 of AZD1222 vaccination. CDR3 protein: CASSLKGQGPGYTF. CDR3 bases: TGTGCCAGCAGCTTAAAGGGGCAGGGGCCTGGCTACACCTTC.